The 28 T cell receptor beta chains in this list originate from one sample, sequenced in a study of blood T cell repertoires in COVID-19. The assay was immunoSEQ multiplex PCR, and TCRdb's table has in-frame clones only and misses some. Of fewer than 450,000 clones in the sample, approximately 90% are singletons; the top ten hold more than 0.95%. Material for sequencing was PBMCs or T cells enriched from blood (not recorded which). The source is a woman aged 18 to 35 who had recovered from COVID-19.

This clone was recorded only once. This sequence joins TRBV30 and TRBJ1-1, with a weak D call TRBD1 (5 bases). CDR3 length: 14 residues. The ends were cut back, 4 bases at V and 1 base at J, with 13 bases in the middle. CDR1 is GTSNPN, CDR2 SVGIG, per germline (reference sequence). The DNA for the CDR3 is TGTGCCTGGACCTGGCAGGGCGGGAACACTGAAGCTTTCTTT. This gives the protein CAWTWQGGNTEAFF.

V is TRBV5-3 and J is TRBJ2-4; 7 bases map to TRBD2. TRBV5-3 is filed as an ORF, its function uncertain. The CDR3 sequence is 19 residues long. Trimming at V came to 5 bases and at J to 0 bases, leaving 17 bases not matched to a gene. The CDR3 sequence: CARRGGDLYVTEAKNIQYF. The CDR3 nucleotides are TGTGCCAGAAGGGGAGGGGACTTATACGTAACGGAAGCCAAAAACATTCAGTACTTC.

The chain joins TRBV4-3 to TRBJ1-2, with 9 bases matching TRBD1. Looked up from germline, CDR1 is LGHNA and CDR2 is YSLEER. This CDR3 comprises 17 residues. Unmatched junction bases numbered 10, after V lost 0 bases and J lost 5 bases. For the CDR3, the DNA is TGCGCCAGCAGCCAAGATCCGACTAGGACAGGGGATTATGGCTACACCTTC. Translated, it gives CASSQDPTRTGDYGYTF.

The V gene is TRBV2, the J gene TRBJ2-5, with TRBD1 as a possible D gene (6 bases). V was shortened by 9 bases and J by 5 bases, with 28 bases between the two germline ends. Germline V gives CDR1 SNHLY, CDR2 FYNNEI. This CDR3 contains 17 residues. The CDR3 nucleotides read TGTGCCAGGTCAGGGGAAGCAGTTGGGCCGTTGCGCGAGACCCAGTACTTC. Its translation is CARSGEAVGPLRETQYF.

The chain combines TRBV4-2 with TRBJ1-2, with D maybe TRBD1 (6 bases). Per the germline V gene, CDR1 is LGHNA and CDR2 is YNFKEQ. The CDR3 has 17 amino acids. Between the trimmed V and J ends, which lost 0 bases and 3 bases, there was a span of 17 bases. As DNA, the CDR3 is TGTGCCAGCAGCCAAGAAATTACAGGGAGATCAGACTATGGCTACACCTTC. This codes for CASSQEITGRSDYGYTF.

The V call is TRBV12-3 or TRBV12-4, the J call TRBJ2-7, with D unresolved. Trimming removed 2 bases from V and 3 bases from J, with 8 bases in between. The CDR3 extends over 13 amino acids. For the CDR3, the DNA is TGTGCCAGCAGTTTACCACCGCGCTACGAGCAGTACTTC. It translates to CASSLPPRYEQYF.

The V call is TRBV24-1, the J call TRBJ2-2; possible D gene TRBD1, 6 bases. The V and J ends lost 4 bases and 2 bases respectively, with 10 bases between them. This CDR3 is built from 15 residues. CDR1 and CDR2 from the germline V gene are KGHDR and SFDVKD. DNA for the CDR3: TGTGCCACCAGTGAACCGGACAGAAACACCGGGGAGCTGTTTTTT. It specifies CATSEPDRNTGELFF.

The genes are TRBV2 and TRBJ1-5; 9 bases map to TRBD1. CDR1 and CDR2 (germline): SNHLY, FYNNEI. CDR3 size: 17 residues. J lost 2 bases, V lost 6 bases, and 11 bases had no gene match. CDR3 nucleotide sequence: TGTGCCAGCAGGATGGACAGGGGTGGAGGGGGCAATCAGCCCCAGCATTTT. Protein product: CASRMDRGGGGNQPQHF.

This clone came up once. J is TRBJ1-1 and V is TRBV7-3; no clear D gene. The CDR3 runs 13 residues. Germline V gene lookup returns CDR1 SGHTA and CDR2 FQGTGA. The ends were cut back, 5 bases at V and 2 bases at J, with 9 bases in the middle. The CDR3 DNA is TGTGCCAGCAGCCCGGACTCTAACACTGAAGCTTTCTTT. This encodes CASSPDSNTEAFF.

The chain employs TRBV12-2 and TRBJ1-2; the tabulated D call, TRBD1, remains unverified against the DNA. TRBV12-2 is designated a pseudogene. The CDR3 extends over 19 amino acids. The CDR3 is CASRRKPRTEPRINYGYTF. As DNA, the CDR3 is TGTGCAAGTCGCCGGAAACCCAGGACAGAACCACGAATTAACTATGGCTACACCTTC.

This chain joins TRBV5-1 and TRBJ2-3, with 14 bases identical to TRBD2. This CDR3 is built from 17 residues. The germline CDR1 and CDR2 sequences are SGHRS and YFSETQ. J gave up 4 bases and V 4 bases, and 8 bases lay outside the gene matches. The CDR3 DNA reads TGCGCCAGCAGCCCGCGACTAGCGGGGGGGCCCCCAGATACGCAGTATTTT. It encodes CASSPRLAGGPPDTQYF.

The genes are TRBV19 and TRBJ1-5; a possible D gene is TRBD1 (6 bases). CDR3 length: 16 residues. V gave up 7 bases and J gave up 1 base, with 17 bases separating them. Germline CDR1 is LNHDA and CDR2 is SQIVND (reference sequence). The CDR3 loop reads CASTPDSRRSNQPQHF. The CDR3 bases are TGTGCCAGTACCCCGGACAGCCGCAGGAGCAATCAGCCCCAGCATTTT.

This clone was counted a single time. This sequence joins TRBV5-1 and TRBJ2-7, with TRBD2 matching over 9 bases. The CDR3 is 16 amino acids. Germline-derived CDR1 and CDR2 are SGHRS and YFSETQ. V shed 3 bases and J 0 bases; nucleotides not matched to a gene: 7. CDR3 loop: CASSSFSGGTSYEQYF. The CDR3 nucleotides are TGCGCCAGCAGCTCCTTTAGCGGGGGCACCTCCTACGAGCAGTACTTC.

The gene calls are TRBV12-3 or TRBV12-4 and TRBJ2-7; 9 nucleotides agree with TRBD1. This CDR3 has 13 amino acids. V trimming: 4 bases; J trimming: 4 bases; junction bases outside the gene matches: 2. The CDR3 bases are TGTGCCAGCAGTTGGGGACAGGGTTACGAGCAGTACTTC. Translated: CASSWGQGYEQYF.

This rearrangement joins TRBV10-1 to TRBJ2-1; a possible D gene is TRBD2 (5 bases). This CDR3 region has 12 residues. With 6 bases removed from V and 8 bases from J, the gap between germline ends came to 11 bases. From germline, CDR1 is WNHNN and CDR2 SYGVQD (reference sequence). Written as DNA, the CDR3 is TGCGCCAGCAGCCCTCGAGGGCATGAGCAGTTCTTC. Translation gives CASSPRGHEQFF.

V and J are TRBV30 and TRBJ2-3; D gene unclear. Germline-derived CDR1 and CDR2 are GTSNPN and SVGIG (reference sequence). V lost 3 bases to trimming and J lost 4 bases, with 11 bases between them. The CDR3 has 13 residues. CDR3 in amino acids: CAWSLEAADTQYF. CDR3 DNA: TGTGCCTGGAGCCTCGAGGCGGCAGATACGCAGTATTTT.

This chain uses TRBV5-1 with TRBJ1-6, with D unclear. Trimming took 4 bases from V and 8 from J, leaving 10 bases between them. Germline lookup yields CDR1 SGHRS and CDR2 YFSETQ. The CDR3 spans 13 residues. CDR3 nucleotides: TGCGCCAGCAGCCCCCAGAGGGATTCACCCCTCCACTTT. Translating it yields CASSPQRDSPLHF.

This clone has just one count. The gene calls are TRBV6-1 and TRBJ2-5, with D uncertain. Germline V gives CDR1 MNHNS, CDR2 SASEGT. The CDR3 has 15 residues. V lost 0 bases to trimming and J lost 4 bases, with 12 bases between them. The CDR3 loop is CASSEAVAGRETQYF. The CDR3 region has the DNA TGTGCCAGCAGTGAAGCGGTGGCTGGGCGAGAGACCCAGTACTTC.

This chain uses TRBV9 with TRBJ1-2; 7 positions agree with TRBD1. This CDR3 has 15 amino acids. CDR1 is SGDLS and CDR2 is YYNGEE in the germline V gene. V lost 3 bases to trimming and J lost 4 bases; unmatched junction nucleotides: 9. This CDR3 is CASSGSGTASYGYTF. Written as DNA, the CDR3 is TGTGCCAGCAGCGGATCCGGGACAGCAAGCTATGGCTACACCTTC.

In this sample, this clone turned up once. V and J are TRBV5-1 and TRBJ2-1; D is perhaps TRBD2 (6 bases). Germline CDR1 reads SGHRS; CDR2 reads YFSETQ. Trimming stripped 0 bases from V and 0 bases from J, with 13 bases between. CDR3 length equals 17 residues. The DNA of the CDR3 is TGCGCCAGCAGCTTGGACCTCGGAGGGCGCTCCTACAATGAGCAGTTCTTC. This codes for CASSLDLGGRSYNEQFF.

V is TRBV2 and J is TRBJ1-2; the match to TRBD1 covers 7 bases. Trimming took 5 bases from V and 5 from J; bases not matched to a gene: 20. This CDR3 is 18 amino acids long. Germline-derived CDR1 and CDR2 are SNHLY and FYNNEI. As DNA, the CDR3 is TGTGCCAGCAGTCCCACTTCTACGTCCGTCGGGACAGATTATGGCTACACCTTC. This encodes CASSPTSTSVGTDYGYTF. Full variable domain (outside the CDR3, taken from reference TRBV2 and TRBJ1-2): EPEVTQTPSHQVTQMGQEVILRCVPISNHLYFYWYRQILGQKVEFLVSFYNNEISEKSEIFDDQFSVERPDGSNFTLKIRSTKLEDSAMYFCASSPTSTSVGTDYGYTFGSGTRLTVV.

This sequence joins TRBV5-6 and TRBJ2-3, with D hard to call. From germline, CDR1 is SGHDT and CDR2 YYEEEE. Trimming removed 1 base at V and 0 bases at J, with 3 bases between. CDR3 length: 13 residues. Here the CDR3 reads CASSLTSTDTQYF. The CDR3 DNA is TGTGCCAGCAGCTTGACTAGCACAGATACGCAGTATTTT.

The CDR3 reads CASSQDAGSYEQYF. CDR3 in DNA: TGCGCCAGCAGCCAAGACGCGGGGTCCTACGAGCAGTACTTC. The rearrangement uses TRBV4-1 and TRBJ2-7, with D possibly being TRBD2 (6 bases). Germline V CDR1 and CDR2: MGHRA, YSYEKL. This CDR3 contains 14 residues. Trimming stripped 0 bases from V and 1 base from J, with 7 bases between.

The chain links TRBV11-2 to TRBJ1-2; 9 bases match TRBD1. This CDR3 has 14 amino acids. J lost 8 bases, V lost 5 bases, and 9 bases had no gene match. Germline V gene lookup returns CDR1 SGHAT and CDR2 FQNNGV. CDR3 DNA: TGTGCCAGCAGCATCACTTCACAGGGGGCGGGCTACACCTTC. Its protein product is CASSITSQGAGYTF.

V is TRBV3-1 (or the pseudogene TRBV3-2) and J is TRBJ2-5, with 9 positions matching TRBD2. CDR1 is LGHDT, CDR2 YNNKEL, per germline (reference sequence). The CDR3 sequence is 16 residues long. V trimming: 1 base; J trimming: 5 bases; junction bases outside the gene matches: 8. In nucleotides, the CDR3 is TGTGCCAGCAGCCAAGCCGTTAGCGGGGGAGGTGAGACCCAGTACTTC. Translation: CASSQAVSGGGETQYF.

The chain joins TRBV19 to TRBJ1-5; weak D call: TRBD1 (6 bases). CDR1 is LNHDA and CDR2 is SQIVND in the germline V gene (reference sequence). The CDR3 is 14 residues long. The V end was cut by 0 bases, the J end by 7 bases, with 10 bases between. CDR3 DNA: TGTGCCAGTAGTATAGACAGGGGTAGGCAGCCCCAGCATTTT. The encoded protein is CASSIDRGRQPQHF.

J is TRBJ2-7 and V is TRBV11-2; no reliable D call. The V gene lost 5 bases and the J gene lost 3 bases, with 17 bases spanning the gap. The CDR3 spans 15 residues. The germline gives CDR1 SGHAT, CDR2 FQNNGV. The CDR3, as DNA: TGTGCCAGCAGCGGAGCTGTCTTGAGAGGCTACGAGCAGTACTTC. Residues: CASSGAVLRGYEQYF.

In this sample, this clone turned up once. CDR3 residues: CASSRSEDSLDGYTF. The CDR3 coding sequence is TGTGCCAGCAGCCGATCAGAAGATTCCCTCGATGGCTACACCTTC. The rearrangement links TRBV4-2 to TRBJ1-2; D not certain. The CDR3 runs to 15 residues. Per germline, CDR1 LGHNA and CDR2 YNFKEQ. Trimming removed 4 bases from V and 6 bases from J, with 18 bases in between.